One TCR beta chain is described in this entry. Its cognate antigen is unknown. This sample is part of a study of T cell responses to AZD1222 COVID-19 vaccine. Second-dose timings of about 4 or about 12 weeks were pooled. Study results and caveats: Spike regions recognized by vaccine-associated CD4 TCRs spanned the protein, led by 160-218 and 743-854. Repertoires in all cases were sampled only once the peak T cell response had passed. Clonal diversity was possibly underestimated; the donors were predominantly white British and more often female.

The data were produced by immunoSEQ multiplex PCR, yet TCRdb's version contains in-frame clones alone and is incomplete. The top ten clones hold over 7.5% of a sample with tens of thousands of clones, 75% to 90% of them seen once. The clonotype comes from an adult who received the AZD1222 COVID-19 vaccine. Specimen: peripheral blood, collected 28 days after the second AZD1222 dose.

The CDR3 bases are TGTGCCAGTAGTATCGGGGTCGGGAGCAATCAGCCCCAGCATTTT. Its protein product is CASSIGVGSNQPQHF. The genes are TRBV19 and TRBJ1-5; D not certain. The CDR3 is made up of 15 amino acids. Germline V lookup: CDR1 LNHDA, CDR2 SQIVND (reference sequence). Trimming pared 3 bases from V and 1 base from J, leaving 10 bases between.